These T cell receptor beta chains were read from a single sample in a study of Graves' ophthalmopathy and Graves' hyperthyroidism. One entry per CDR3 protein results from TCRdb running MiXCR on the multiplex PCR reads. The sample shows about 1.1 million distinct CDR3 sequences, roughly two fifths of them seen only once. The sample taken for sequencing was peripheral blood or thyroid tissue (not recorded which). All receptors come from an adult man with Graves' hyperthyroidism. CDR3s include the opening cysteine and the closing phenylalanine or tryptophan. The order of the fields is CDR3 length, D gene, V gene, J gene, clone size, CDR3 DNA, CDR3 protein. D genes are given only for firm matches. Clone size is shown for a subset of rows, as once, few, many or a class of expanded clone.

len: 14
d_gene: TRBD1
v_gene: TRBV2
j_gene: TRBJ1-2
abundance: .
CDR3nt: TGTGCCAGCAGTGAAGTAGGGACAGTCGATGGCTACACCTTC
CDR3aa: CASSEVGTVDGYTF

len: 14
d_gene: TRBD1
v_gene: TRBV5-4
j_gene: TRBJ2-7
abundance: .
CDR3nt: TGTGCCAGCAGCTTTCAACAGGGGGCCTACGAGCAGTACTTC
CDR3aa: CASSFQQGAYEQYF

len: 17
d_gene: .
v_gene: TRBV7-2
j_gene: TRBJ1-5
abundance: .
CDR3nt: TGTGCCAGCAGCTTAGCCCAGGGCGTCAGCCAGAATCAGCCCCAGCATTTT
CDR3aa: CASSLAQGVSQNQPQHF

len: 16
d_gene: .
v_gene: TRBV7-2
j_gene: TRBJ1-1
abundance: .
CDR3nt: TGTGCCAGCAGCTCTTATCGGGGCCCGGGTGCCACTGAAGCTTTCTTT
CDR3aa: CASSSYRGPGATEAFF

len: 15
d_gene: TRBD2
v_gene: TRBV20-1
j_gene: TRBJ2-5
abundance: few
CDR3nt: TGCAGTGCTGCAGCGGGGGTCGGGTACCAAGAGACCCAGTACTTC
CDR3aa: CSAAAGVGYQETQYF

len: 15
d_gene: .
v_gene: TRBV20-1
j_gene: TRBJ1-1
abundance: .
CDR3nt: TGCAGTGCTAGCGCCTCGGGGAGGGGGAACACTGAAGCTTTCTTT
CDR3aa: CSASASGRGNTEAFF

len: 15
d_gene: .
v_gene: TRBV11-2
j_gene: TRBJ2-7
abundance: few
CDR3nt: TGTGCCAGCAGCGGTACTAGCTCCCCAGCATACGAGCAGTACTTC
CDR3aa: CASSGTSSPAYEQYF

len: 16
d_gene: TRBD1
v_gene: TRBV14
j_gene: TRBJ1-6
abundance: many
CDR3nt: TGTGCCAGCAGCCTACTATCGGAGGGGGCGAATTCACCCCTCCACTTT
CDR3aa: CASSLLSEGANSPLHF

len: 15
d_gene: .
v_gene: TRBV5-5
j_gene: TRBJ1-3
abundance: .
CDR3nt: TGTGCCAGCAGCTCTGGGTCCAACTCTGGAAACACCATATATTTT
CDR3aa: CASSSGSNSGNTIYF

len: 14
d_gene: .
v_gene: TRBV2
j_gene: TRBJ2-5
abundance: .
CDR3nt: TGTGCCAGCAGTGCTGGAGTTGGGGAAGAGACCCAGTACTTC
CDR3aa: CASSAGVGEETQYF

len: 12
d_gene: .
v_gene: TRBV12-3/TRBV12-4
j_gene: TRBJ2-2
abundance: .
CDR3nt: TGTGCCAGCAGCCAACGCCTCGGGGAGCTGTTTTTT
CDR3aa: CASSQRLGELFF

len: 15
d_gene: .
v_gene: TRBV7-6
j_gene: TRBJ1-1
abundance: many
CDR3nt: TGTGCCAGCACCCCCGGGGTGGGCGGGAACACTGAAGCTTTCTTT
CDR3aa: CASTPGVGGNTEAFF

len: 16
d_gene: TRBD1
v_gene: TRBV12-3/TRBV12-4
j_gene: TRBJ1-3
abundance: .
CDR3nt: TGTGCCAGCAGTAAATACGGGACAGGGACGGGAAACACCATATATTTT
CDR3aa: CASSKYGTGTGNTIYF

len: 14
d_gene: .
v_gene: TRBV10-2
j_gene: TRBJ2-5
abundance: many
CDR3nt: TGCGCCAGCAGTGGGACAGCATCCCAAGAGACCCAGTACTTC
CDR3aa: CASSGTASQETQYF

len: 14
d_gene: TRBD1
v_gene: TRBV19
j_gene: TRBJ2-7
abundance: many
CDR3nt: TGTGCCAGTAGGTCGGGACAGAGCTCCTACGAGCAGTACTTC
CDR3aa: CASRSGQSSYEQYF

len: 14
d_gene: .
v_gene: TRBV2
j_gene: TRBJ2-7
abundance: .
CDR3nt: TGTGCCAGCAGTGGTGCAGGAGGGGGCTACGAGCAGTACTTC
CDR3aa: CASSGAGGGYEQYF

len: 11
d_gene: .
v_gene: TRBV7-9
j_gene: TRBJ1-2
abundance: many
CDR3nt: TGTGCCAGCAGCCCCTTTGATGGCTACACCTTC
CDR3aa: CASSPFDGYTF

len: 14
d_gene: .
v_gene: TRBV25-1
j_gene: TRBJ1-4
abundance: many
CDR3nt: TGTGCCAGCAGTGAATGGTCCGGCGGGGAAAAACTGTTTTTT
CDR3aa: CASSEWSGGEKLFF

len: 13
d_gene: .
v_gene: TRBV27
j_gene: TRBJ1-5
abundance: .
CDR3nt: TGTGCCAGCAGTTTATACGGTTCTTCGCCCCAGCATTTT
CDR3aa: CASSLYGSSPQHF

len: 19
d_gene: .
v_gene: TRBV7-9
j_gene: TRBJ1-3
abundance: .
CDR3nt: TGTGCCAGCAGCTTAGTCTCAAACAGGCTAGGAGACTCTGGAAACACCATATATTTT
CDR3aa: CASSLVSNRLGDSGNTIYF

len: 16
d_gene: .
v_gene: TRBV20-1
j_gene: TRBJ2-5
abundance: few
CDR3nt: TGCAGTGCTAGAGATAGTGAGGGGCTTCCTCCAGAGACCCAGTACTTC
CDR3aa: CSARDSEGLPPETQYF

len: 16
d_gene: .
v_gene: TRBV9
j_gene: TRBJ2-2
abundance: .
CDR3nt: TGTGCCAGCAGCGTAGTGCCCAGGACGAACACCGGGGAGCTGTTTTTT
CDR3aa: CASSVVPRTNTGELFF